Presented here are 3 T cell receptor beta chains from one specimen sequenced in a study of cytotoxic CD8 clonotypes in ibrutinib-treated CLL. Clones were sequenced by immunoSEQ multiplex PCR, and TCRdb holds only the in-frame ones, with some missing. Of about 60,000 clones listed, 54% are singletons. Here the sequenced sample was PBMCs, taken at disease progression, from a patient treated with ibrutinib. Receptors were obtained from a human donor with chronic lymphocytic leukemia.

This clone was counted a single time. The chain uses TRBV4-2 and TRBJ2-2, with unresolved D. Germline lookup yields CDR1 LGHNA and CDR2 YNFKEQ. This CDR3 has 17 amino acids. V lost 3 bases and J lost 0, with 14 bases in between. This CDR3 is CASSQYTLASNTGELFF. The DNA for the CDR3 is TGTGCCAGCAGCCAGTACACACTCGCCTCGAACACCGGGGAGCTGTTTTTT.

This sequence joins TRBV19 and TRBJ2-1; either TRBD1 or TRBD2 may supply D (6 bases each). Trimming stripped 4 bases from V and 0 bases from J, with 10 bases between. This CDR3 has 15 residues. Germline CDR1 is LNHDA and CDR2 is SQIVND (reference sequence). The CDR3 nucleotides read TGTGCCAGTAGTAGCGGGACAAGCTCCTACAATGAGCAGTTCTTC. Its translation: CASSSGTSSYNEQFF.

The V and J genes are TRBV7-8 and TRBJ1-5, with D hard to call. Trimming removed 2 bases from V and 6 bases from J, with 14 bases in between. Germline values: CDR1 SGHVS, CDR2 FQNEAQ. CDR3 length: 15 residues. The CDR3 spells CASSLMATVGQPQHF. CDR3 nucleotides: TGTGCCAGCAGCTTAATGGCGACGGTTGGTCAGCCCCAGCATTTT.